Reported below is one T cell receptor (beta chain). Its cognate antigen is unknown. This record belongs to a study of OX40 agonist ivuxolimab in advanced cancers. The CDR3 contains 14 residues. The V end lost 3 bases, the J end lost 4 bases, and 12 bases lay between the germline ends. The germline V gene has CDR1 LGHNA and CDR2 YNFKEQ. The assay was immunoSEQ multiplex PCR, and TCRdb's table has in-frame clones only and misses some. The sample holds 150,000 to 170,000 clones, roughly 92% seen once. Findings of the study overall: On average, CD8+ T cells had more expanded clones than CD4+. Clones of CD4+ and CD8+ blood T cells grew by week 6 at doses of 0.1 to 3.0 mg/kg.

The chain couples TRBV4-2 to TRBJ1-2; D is uncertain. The receptor comes from an adult with an advanced solid tumor such as melanoma, head and neck, liver or kidney cancer. Sequencing was performed on CD4+ or CD8+ T cells sorted from blood, taken in a trial of the OX40 agonist ivuxolimab. As DNA, the CDR3 is TGTGCCAGCAGCCAGGAGGCCGGTTCCTATGGCTACACCTTC. Protein: CASSQEAGSYGYTF.